This T cell receptor (beta chain) was sequenced during a study of T-cell memory formation after mild COVID-19. General observations from the study: Within pre-infection memory, some responding clones were found, suggesting cross-reactive memory joined.

V lost 0 bases and J lost 4, with 4 bases in between. From germline, CDR1 is SGHRS and CDR2 YFSETQ. This CDR3 comprises 13 residues. This clonotype was observed a handful of times. Its cognate antigen is unknown. TCRdb processed the 5' RACE reads anew with MiXCR; each CDR3 protein has one entry. The sample consists of 100,000 to 150,000 distinct CDR3 sequences, about 6.5% of them appearing once. The sequenced sample was PBMCs or a T cell subset sorted from them (not recorded which). The chain is built from TRBV5-1 and TRBJ2-2; D uncertain. The receptor comes from an adult woman who had mild COVID-19 (a few samples of this study predate the infection). Cell type and time point are not known. The CDR3 region has the DNA TGCGCCAGCAGCTTGGTCAGCACCGGGGAGCTGTTTTTT. It yields the protein CASSLVSTGELFF.